The 29 T cell receptor beta chains below all came from one sample that was sequenced in a study of tumor-infiltrating lymphocytes in primary liver carcinoma. The tissue used was unsorted bulk material of roughly 17-34 mg. RNA and DNA were co-extracted from it with the AllPrep DNA/RNA mini kit. The authors made TCR beta cDNA from approximately 490 ng total RNA with a constant-region primer. Nested multiplex PCR, run for three rounds with slightly modified ARM-PCR, yielded TCR beta libraries. Each of the first two PCR rounds ran about 9 cycles with TRBV1-TRBV30 forward and C-beta reverse primers. MiXCR, run by TCRdb on the multiplex PCR reads, gives a single entry per CDR3 protein. The sample includes roughly 25,000 distinct CDR3 sequences, around 77% of them seen just once. The material sequenced was liver tumor tissue from sampling region 5. Subset in this sample: tumor region T5, tumor centre. These TCRs come from a woman in her 30s with primary liver carcinoma and hepatitis B virus infection.

This clonotype is deemed large. The rearrangement joins TRBV29-1 to TRBJ1-2; no reliable D call. V dropped 4 bases and J dropped 8 bases, with 14 bases sitting between them. The CDR3 is made up of 12 amino acids. Per germline, CDR1 SQVTM and CDR2 ANQGSEA. CDR3 region: CSVVHWGGGYTF. As DNA, the CDR3 is TGCAGCGTTGTCCATTGGGGTGGCGGCTACACCTTC.

V gene TRBV6-2 or TRBV6-3 combines with J gene TRBJ2-5, with D perhaps matching TRBD1 (5 bases). Trimming removed 6 bases from V and 5 bases from J, with 19 bases in between. CDR3 length: 15 amino acids. The V gene's germline CDR1 is MNHEY and CDR2 SVGEGT. The CDR3 spells CASSPQDLRSETQYF. The DNA for the CDR3 is TGTGCCAGCAGCCCACAGGACCTTAGATCGGAGACCCAGTACTTC.

There are a few counts of this clonotype. The junction departs from germline at one end; a sequencing error may be responsible. The CDR3 sequence is CACRLDAGELFF. In nucleotides, the CDR3 is TGCGCCTGCAGACTTGACGCCGGGGAACTGTTTTTT. This rearrangement joins TRBV4-3 to TRBJ2-2; weak D call: TRBD2 (5 bases). Per the germline V gene, CDR1 is LGHNA and CDR2 is YSLEER. This CDR3 has 12 amino acids.

Comments on this clonotype: The junction departs from the called germline gene at one end, perhaps through a read error. The gene calls are TRBV4-3 and TRBJ2-3; 9 nucleotides match TRBD2. Germline V gene sequence: CDR1 LGHNA, CDR2 YSLEER. The CDR3 has 21 amino acids. The CDR3 loop is CASSQDPLTCGRAATTDTQYF. CDR3 DNA: TGCGCCAGTAGCCAAGACCCCTTAACTTGCGGGAGGGCGGCGACGACAGATACGCAGTATTTT.

The chain recombines TRBV4-3 with TRBJ2-7; TRBD2 aligns across 7 bases. The CDR3 totals 18 residues. V shed 2 bases and J 9 bases; nucleotides not matched to a gene: 22. The germline V gene has CDR1 LGHNA and CDR2 YSLEER. CDR3 in amino acids: CASSQTVTGGHISCGQYF. CDR3 DNA sequence: TGCGCCAGCAGCCAAACTGTGACGGGGGGTCACATTAGCTGCGGGCAGTACTTC.

This clonotype has ten or more counts. J is TRBJ1-2 and V is TRBV7-9, with 9 bases aligning to TRBD1. V trimming: 5 bases; J trimming: 11 bases; junction bases outside the gene matches: 12. The CDR3 runs 14 residues. Germline V gene lookup returns CDR1 SEHNR and CDR2 FQNEAQ (reference sequence). The CDR3 sequence is CASSRDRGLVGYTF. The CDR3 DNA follows: TGTGCCAGCAGCCGCGACAGGGGGTTGGTTGGTTACACCTTC.

Only one count was recorded for this clonotype. Mismatch with germline at one junction end may stem from a read error. The chain is built from TRBV30 and TRBJ2-7; TRBD2 matches 10 bases. There are 16 residues in the CDR3. From germline, CDR1 is GTSNPN and CDR2 SVGIG (reference sequence). The CDR3 DNA follows: TGTGCCTGGATTGTTAAGAAGGCTAGCGGGAGTTACGTGCAGTGCTTC. Its translation is CAWIVKKASGSYVQCF.

The gene calls are TRBV11-2 and TRBJ1-4; TRBD1 matches at 8 bases. V lost 5 bases and J lost 8; bases outside the gene matches: 4. This CDR3 is built from 13 residues. The germline CDR1 and CDR2 sequences are SGHAT and FQNNGV. The DNA of the CDR3 is TGTGCCAGCAGCAGGGGGGACAGGGAAAAACTGTTTTTT. Protein product: CASSRGDREKLFF. The variable domain in full, completed from reference TRBV11-2 and TRBJ1-4, reads EAGVAQSPRYKIIEKRQSVAFWCNPISGHATLYWYQQILGQGPKLLIQFQNNGVVDDSQLPKDRFSAERLKGVDSTLKIQPAKLEDSAVYLCASSRGDREKLFFGSGTQLSVL.

About this clonotype: A much larger clone is a single base away; this may be a read error. The CDR3 carries no conserved terminal phenylalanine or tryptophan, so it likely arises from a read error. The rearrangement joins TRBV19 to TRBJ1-6; 8 positions agree with TRBD1. Germline V lookup: CDR1 LNHDA, CDR2 SQIVND (reference sequence). This CDR3 region has 14 residues. Trimming took 9 bases from V and 7 from J; bases not matched to a gene: 8. CDR3 loop: CASSDRVGNSPLHL. The CDR3 nucleotides read TGTGCCAGCTCGGACAGGGTGGGCAATTCACCCCTCCACTTA.

A word on this clonotype: This may be a read error: a much more frequent sequence differs by one nucleotide. J is TRBJ2-1 and V is TRBV7-2; maybe TRBD2 (5 bases). Germline-derived CDR1 and CDR2 are SGHTA and FQGNSA. Trimming stripped 5 bases from V and 6 bases from J, with 17 bases between. The CDR3 runs 15 residues. CDR3 sequence reads: CASSPTNGPLNEQFF. The DNA of the CDR3 is TGTGCCAGCAGCCCGACTAACGGGCCACTCAATGAGCAGTTCTTC. The variable domain in full, completed from reference TRBV7-2 and TRBJ2-1, reads GAGVSQSPSNKVTEKGKDVELRCDPISGHTALYWYRQSLGQGLEFLIYFQGNSAPDKSGLPSDRFSAERTGGSVSTLTIQRTQQEDSAVYLCASSPTNGPLNEQFFGPGTRLTVL.

The chain carries TRBV12-3 or TRBV12-4 and TRBJ2-1, with 7 nucleotides matching TRBD2. J lost 9 bases, V lost 5 bases, and 13 bases had no gene match. The CDR3 length is 15 residues. For the CDR3, the DNA is TGTGCCAGCAGTATGTCCGGGACTAACGGACTTGAGCAGTTCTTC. Translated, it gives CASSMSGTNGLEQFF.

About this clonotype: This is likely a read error, given that the CDR3 carries no conserved phenylalanine or tryptophan at its end. The rearrangement joins TRBV5-4 to TRBJ1-3; D ambiguous. CDR3 length: 14 residues. Germline CDR1 reads SGHNT; CDR2 reads YYREEE (reference sequence). CDR3: CASSLTEPGITIYS. For the CDR3, the DNA is TGTGCCAGCAGCCTGACTGAGCCTGGAATCACCATATATTCT.

About this clonotype itself: The CDR3 carries no conserved terminal phenylalanine or tryptophan, so it likely arises from a read error. The V and J genes are TRBV11-1 and TRBJ2-7; D gene ambiguous. CDR1 is SGHAT, CDR2 FQDESV, per germline (reference sequence). The CDR3 loop spans 13 amino acids. Here the CDR3 reads CVSNVGYLREQYC. The CDR3 DNA reads as TGTGTCAGCAACGTAGGATACCTCCGCGAGCAGTACTGC.

Details on this clonotype: One base away lies a much larger clone, so this may be a sequencing read error. V and J are TRBV4-2 and TRBJ1-2; no definite D call. The ends were cut back, 0 bases at V and 8 bases at J, with 13 bases in the middle. Germline loops: CDR1 LGHNA, CDR2 YNFKEQ. The CDR3 runs to 14 residues. The CDR3, as DNA: TGTGCCAGCAGCCAAGATATAGGGCGAGGAGGCTACACCTTC. It is translated as CASSQDIGRGGYTF.

The chain uses TRBV28 and TRBJ1-2, with TRBD1 as a possible D gene (5 bases). Germline CDR1 MDHEN, CDR2 SYDVKM. The CDR3 runs to 15 residues. V lost 7 bases to trimming and J lost 0 bases, with 15 bases between them. CDR3 nucleotides: TGTGCCAGCATCCAAGGACATAGGACTAACTATGGCTACACCTTC. It codes for CASIQGHRTNYGYTF.

This clonotype has only a few counts. The gene calls are TRBV10-3 and TRBJ2-5; D remains unclear. The CDR3 runs 15 residues. The germline V gene has CDR1 ENHRY and CDR2 SYGVKD. The CDR3 DNA reads as TGTGATATCAGTGAGTCGGCTACAAGACAAGAGACCCAGTACTTC. It specifies CDISESATRQETQYF.

This clonotype was counted ten times or more. This chain joins TRBV29-1 and TRBJ2-7, with no clear D. Germline CDR1 and CDR2: SQVTM and ANQGSEA. V lost 7 bases and J 2 bases, leaving 9 bases between the germline ends. CDR3 length equals 11 residues. The CDR3 is CSGRVAYEQYF. DNA of the CDR3: TGCAGCGGAAGGGTTGCCTACGAGCAGTACTTC.

Regarding this clonotype: A read error is likely, as this CDR3 ends without the conserved phenylalanine or tryptophan. The chain carries TRBV11-3 and TRBJ2-5; a weak D match, TRBD2 (6 bases). The CDR3 totals 18 residues. CDR1 is SGHNT and CDR2 is YENEEA in the germline V gene. The V end was cut by 5 bases, the J end by 4 bases, with 26 bases between. CDR3 amino acids: CASSPGDSSQGVRETQYY. The CDR3 region has the DNA TGTGCCAGCAGCCCGGGGGATTCTAGCCAGGGTGTCCGAGAGACCCAGTACTAC.

A few counts support this clonotype. The junction departs from the called germline gene at one end, perhaps through a read error. The genes are TRBV12-3 or TRBV12-4 and TRBJ2-2, with a possible D match to TRBD2 (6 bases). The CDR3 totals 15 residues. CDR3 residues: CASRGWNTNTGELFF. The CDR3 bases are TGTGCCAGTCGGGGGTGGAACACGAACACGGGGGAGCTGTTTTTT.

The count of this clonotype is one. This clone may be a read error of a much larger clone one base away. V gene TRBV12-3 or TRBV12-4 combines with J gene TRBJ2-5, with 8 positions matching TRBD1. The CDR3 loop spans 16 amino acids. The CDR3 spells CACSFRTGGTRGTQYF. In DNA, the CDR3 is TGTGCCTGCAGTTTTCGTACAGGGGGAACACGAGGGACCCAGTACTTC.

Comments on this clonotype: A junction end diverges from the germline sequence, so it may reflect a read error. This chain links TRBV20-1 with TRBJ2-6; possibly TRBD1 for D (6 bases). Germline V gives CDR1 DFQATT, CDR2 SNEGSKA (reference sequence). The CDR3 runs 17 residues. The CDR3 DNA reads TGCAGTGCTAGAGCGGGGACACTGAACTCTTGGGCCAACGTCCTGACTTTC. Translation: CSARAGTLNSWANVLTF.

Comment on this clonotype: One junction end disagrees with the germline gene, perhaps due to a read error. The CDR3 region has the DNA TGTGCCAGCAGTCTTAGCGGGAGGGTTACCTACAAGCAGCACTTC. It codes for CASSLSGRVTYKQHF. The chain combines TRBV28 with TRBJ2-7, with 11 bases matching TRBD2. CDR1 is MDHEN, CDR2 SYDVKM, per germline. There are 15 residues in the CDR3.

About this clonotype: No conserved phenylalanine or tryptophan ends this CDR3, so it is likely a read error. The J gene is TRBJ2-5, the V gene TRBV11-2, with 7 positions matching TRBD2. This CDR3 comprises 14 residues. Germline CDR1 is SGHAT and CDR2 is FQNNGV. Trimming cost V 5 bases and J 10 bases; bases outside gene matches: 13. The CDR3 DNA reads as TGTGCCAGCAGCCGTGATACCAGCGGGGCGAGCCAGTACCTC. Amino acid sequence: CASSRDTSGASQYL.

About this clonotype: At one end the junction does not follow the germline gene, possibly because of a read error. The rearrangement uses TRBV5-5 and TRBJ2-7, with D tentatively TRBD1 (6 bases). The CDR3 runs to 16 residues. CDR1 is SGHKS and CDR2 is YYEKEE in the germline V gene (reference sequence). CDR3 nucleotide sequence: TGTGCCAGCAGCACTATCTACCGACAGGTTTCCTACGAGCAGTATTTC. Amino acids: CASSTIYRQVSYEQYF. Variable domain in full (rest from reference TRBV5-5 and TRBJ2-7): DAGVTQSPTHLIKTRGQQVTLRCSPISGHKSVSWYQQVLGQGPQFIFQYYEKEERGRGNFPDRFSARQFPNYSSELNVNALLLGDSALYLCASSTIYRQVSYEQYFGPGTRLTVT.

Judged by abundance, this clonotype is medium-sized. J is TRBJ1-3 and V is TRBV6-1; no clear D. Germline CDR1 MNHNS, CDR2 SASEGT. V shed 8 bases and J shed 4 bases, with 12 bases lying between them. The CDR3 length is 13 residues. CDR3 DNA sequence: TGTGCCAGCTTTACTTCTACAGGAAACACCATATATTTT. Translated, it gives CASFTSTGNTIYF.

Remarks on this clonotype: Sequence at one end of the junction differs from germline and may be a read error. This chain uses TRBV29-1 with TRBJ2-5, with D possibly TRBD1 on 5 matching bases. CDR1 is SQVTM, CDR2 ANQGSEA, per germline. The length of the CDR3 is 16 residues. The DNA for the CDR3 is TGCAACGTTGAAGCCTCTCGGTTAGGGGTCCAAAAGACCCAGTACTTC. Translation: CNVEASRLGVQKTQYF.

The chain is built from TRBV6-5 and TRBJ1-2; a possible D gene is TRBD1 (5 bases). Trimming removed 3 bases from V and 8 bases from J, with 16 bases in between. Germline CDR1 MNHEY, CDR2 SVGAGI. The CDR3 length is 14 residues. CDR3 DNA sequence: TGTGCCAGCAGTTATAAGGGGCATGGCAGCGGCTACACCTTC. This codes for CASSYKGHGSGYTF.

On this clonotype: The junction departs from the called germline gene at one end, perhaps through a read error. The chain is built from TRBV11-2 and TRBJ2-7, with D possibly being TRBD2 (6 bases). The CDR3 has 13 amino acids. The germline V gene has CDR1 SGHAT and CDR2 FQNNGV. The CDR3 loop reads CASVLYSGYEQYF. As DNA, the CDR3 is TGCGCTAGCGTCCTGTATAGCGGATACGAGCAGTACTTC. The full variable domain, completed using reference TRBV11-2 and TRBJ2-7, is EAGVAQSPRYKIIEKRQSVAFWCNPISGHATLYWYQQILGQGPKLLIQFQNNGVVDDSQLPKDRFSAERLKGVDSTLKIQPAKLEDSAVYLCASVLYSGYEQYFGPGTRLTVT.

The chain recombines TRBV11-2 with TRBJ2-1; TRBD2 matches at 7 bases. Germline V gives CDR1 SGHAT, CDR2 FQNNGV. The CDR3 runs 16 residues. The junction had 18 bases not matched to a gene; V was cut back by 7 bases and J by 9 bases. The CDR3 sequence is CASMVTSGRAGSEQFF. The CDR3 nucleotides are TGTGCCAGCATGGTTACTAGTGGGAGGGCCGGCAGTGAGCAGTTCTTC.